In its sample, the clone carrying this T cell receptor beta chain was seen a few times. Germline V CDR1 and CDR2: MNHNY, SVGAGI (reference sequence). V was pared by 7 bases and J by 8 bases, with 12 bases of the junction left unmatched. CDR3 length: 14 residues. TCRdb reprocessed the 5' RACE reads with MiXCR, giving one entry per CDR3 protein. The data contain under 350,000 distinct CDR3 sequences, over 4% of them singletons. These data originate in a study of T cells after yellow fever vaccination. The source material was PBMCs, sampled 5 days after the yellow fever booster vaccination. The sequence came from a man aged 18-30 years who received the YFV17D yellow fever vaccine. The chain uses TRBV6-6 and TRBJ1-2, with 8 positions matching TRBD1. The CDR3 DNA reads TGTGCCAGCACCGAATCGGCAGGGGGCGGAGGCTACACCTTC. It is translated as CASTESAGGGGYTF.